What follows describes a single T cell receptor (beta chain). The antigen remains unidentified. This entry is derived from a study of CD8 T cell repertoires and HIV-1 epitope variants. At the level of the study: Each of Twenty-five Gag and Nef epitope peptides stimulated a separate culture. Controls included no peptide, Ebola AY9 epitope, and a CMV, EBV, flu pool. Overall study results and limits: Of fewer than 10 antigen-specific beta clonotypes, six appeared to cross-react with escape variants.

Sequencing of TCR beta CDR3 used immunoSEQ survey depth. The method was immunoSEQ multiplex PCR; TCRdb's version includes in-frame clones alone and lacks a portion of them. The data hold more than 85,000 clones, with roughly four fifths observed a single time. The germline V gene encodes CDR1 MDHEN and CDR2 SYDVKM. This CDR3 is built from 16 residues. J was trimmed by 4 bases and V by 6 bases; bases with no gene match: 11. The receptor's source is a male donor with HIV. The V gene is TRBV28, the J gene TRBJ1-5, with 8 bases that match TRBD1. Material: uncultured baseline CD8+ T cells from peripheral blood mononuclear cells (PBMCs). The CDR3 sequence is CASRSKQGGRNQPQHF. The CDR3 coding sequence is TGTGCCAGCAGGTCAAAACAGGGGGGAAGGAATCAGCCCCAGCATTTT.